The present TCR beta chain was sequenced within a study of Ad26.COV2.S vaccination and SARS-CoV-2 variants. Study as a whole: Once, or twice with 56 days between doses, Ad26.COV2.S was given intramuscularly.

Specified treatment: roughly 18 received Ad26.COV2.S at low or high dose, single or two shots; several received placebo; per-sample allocation not given. Day 63 after the first vaccine or placebo injection was the time point for sampling. An adult aged 18-55 years in Boston served as the donor. Ad26 vector vaccine expressed Wuhan-strain SARS-CoV-2 spike. Measured with immunoSEQ multiplex PCR; TCRdb has only the in-frame clones, and not every one. In the table there are roughly 380,000 clones, about nine tenths of which are singletons. This clone was seen just once. This CDR3 region has 15 residues. The J segment lost 4 bases and the V segment lost 3 bases, leaving 3 bases of the junction unmatched. Germline loops: CDR1 SGHRS, CDR2 YFSETQ.

The receptor comes from a person between 18 and 65 years old who received the Ad26.COV2.S COVID-19 vaccine or a placebo. The material sequenced was peripheral blood, taken in a trial of Ad26.COV2.S vaccine versus placebo. This chain connects TRBV5-1 to TRBJ2-1, with 11 nucleotides matching TRBD2. In DNA, the CDR3 is TGCGCCAGCAGCTCTGCTAGCGGGGGGTACAATGAGCAGTTCTTC. Amino acids: CASSSASGGYNEQFF.